This T cell receptor (beta chain) appears in the sequencing data of a study of cytomegalovirus exposure and HLA in healthy donors. CDR1 and CDR2 (germline): SGHRS, YFSETQ. The CDR3 is made up of 17 amino acids. V was pared by 4 bases and J by 1 base, with 4 bases of the junction left unmatched. It was with 60 Vbeta and 13 Jbeta primers that the PCR ran. Profiled with immunoSEQ multiplex PCR; TCRdb holds only in-frame clones, not every one. The table shows about 170,000 clones, with roughly 79% occurring only once. The material sequenced was PBMCs. This receptor was identified in a woman aged 25 to 45 in good health and CMV-seropositive. J is TRBJ2-3 and V is TRBV5-1, with 15 bases fitting TRBD2. The chain's CDR3 is CASSLGLAGGGTDTQYF. Written as DNA, the CDR3 is TGCGCCAGCAGCCTCGGACTAGCGGGGGGGGGCACAGATACGCAGTATTTT.